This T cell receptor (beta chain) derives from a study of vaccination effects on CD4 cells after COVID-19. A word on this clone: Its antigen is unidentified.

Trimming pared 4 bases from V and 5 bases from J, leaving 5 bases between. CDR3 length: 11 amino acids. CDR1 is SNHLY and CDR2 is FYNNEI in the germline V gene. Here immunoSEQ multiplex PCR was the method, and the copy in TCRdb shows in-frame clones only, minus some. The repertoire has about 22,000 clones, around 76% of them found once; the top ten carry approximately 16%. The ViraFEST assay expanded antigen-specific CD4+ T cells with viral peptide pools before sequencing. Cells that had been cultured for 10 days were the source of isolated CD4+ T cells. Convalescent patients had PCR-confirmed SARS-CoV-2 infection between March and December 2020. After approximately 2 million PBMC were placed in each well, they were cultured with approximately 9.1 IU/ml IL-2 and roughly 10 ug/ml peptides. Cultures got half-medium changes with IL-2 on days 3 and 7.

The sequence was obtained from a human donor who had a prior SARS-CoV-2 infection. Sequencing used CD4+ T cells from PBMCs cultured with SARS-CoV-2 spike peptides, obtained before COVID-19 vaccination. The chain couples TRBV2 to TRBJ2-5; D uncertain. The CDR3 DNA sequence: TGTGCCAGCAGTGTCGAGGAGACCCAGTACTTC. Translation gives CASSVEETQYF.